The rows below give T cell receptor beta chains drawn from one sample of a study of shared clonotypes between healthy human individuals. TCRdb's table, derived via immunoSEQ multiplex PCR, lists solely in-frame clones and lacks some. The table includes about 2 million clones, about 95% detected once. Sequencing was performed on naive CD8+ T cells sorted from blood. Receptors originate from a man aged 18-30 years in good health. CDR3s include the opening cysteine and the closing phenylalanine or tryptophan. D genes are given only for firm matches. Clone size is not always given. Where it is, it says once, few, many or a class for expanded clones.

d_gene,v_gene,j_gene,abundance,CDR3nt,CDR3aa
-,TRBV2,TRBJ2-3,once,TGTGCCACCCACGCCCAACTTTTGTATACGCAGTATTTT,CATHAQLLYTQYF
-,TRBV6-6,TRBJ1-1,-,TGTGCAGGGGGGCGGGGTTCGGACACTGAAGCTTTCTTT,CAGGRGSDTEAFF
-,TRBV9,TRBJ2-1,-,TGTGCCAGCAGCGTACGGAGGACAGACAATGAGCAGTTCTTC,CASSVRRTDNEQFF
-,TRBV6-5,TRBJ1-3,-,TGTGCCAGCAGCCGCAACACAGGGTCGGGAAACACCATATATTTT,CASSRNTGSGNTIYF
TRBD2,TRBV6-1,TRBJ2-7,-,TGTGCCAGCACGTACGGGACTAGCGGCTACGAGCAGTACTTC,CASTYGTSGYEQYF
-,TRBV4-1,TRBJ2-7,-,TGCGCCAGCAGCCAACTTCCGGGGGCAGGCGAGCAGTACTTC,CASSQLPGAGEQYF
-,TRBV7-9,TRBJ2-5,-,TGTGCCAGCAGCTTCCCCGCATGGGGGCCCACCGAAGAGACCCAGTACTTC,CASSFPAWGPTEETQYF
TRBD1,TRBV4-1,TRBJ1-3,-,TGCGCCAGCAGCTTCACGCGACAGGGAAGGAACACCATATATTTT,CASSFTRQGRNTIYF
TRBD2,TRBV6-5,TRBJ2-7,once,TGTGCCAGCAGTTACATCCGGGAGGGCCTTTACGAGCAGTACTTC,CASSYIREGLYEQYF
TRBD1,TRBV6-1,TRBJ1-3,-,TGTGCCAGCAGGGGACAGGGCTTTAGGGACACCATATATTTT,CASRGQGFRDTIYF
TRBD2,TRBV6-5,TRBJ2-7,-,TGTGCCAGCAGTTACTATACGGGAGGGCCCTCCTACGAGCAGTACTTC,CASSYYTGGPSYEQYF
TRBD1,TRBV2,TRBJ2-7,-,TGTGCCAGAAGGGACAGGGGGGGGACCTACGAGCAGTACTTC,CARRDRGGTYEQYF
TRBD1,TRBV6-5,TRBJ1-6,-,TGTGCCAGCAGTTACTCTGGGACAGGGGATTCACCCCTCCACTTT,CASSYSGTGDSPLHF
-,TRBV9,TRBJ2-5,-,TGTGCCAGCAGCGTAGCCCCCGGGGGAAGGGACCAAGAGACCCAGTACTTC,CASSVAPGGRDQETQYF
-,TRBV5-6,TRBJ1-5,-,TGTGCCAGCAGCTTCGGGGAGGCGAGTGTTAATCAGCCCCAGCATTTT,CASSFGEASVNQPQHF
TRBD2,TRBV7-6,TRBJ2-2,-,TGTGCCAGCAGCTCGCAAAGGCCTAGCGGGCTCGCGAACACCGGGGAGCTGTTTTTT,CASSSQRPSGLANTGELFF
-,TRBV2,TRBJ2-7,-,TGTGCCAGCATCGGGGTTAGGGACGAGCAGTACTTC,CASIGVRDEQYF
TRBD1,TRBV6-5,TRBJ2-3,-,TGTGCCAGCAGCGGGACAGACACAGATACGCAGTATTTT,CASSGTDTDTQYF
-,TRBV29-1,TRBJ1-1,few,TGCAGCGTGGACCCTAGAGGAACTGAAGCTTTCTTT,CSVDPRGTEAFF
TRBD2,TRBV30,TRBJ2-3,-,TGTGCCTGGACCGGGGGGAACACAGATACGCAGTATTTT,CAWTGGNTDTQYF